These T cell receptor beta chains were read from a single sample in a study of T cells after yellow fever vaccination. One entry per CDR3 protein, called by TCRdb with MiXCR from the 5' RACE reads. The sample yields 620,000 or so distinct CDR3 sequences, approximately 13% seen once. The source material was PBMCs, sampled on the day of the yellow fever booster vaccination. These receptors were taken from a man in his thirties or forties who received the YFV17D yellow fever vaccine. Both conserved end residues are part of each CDR3. The D gene is left open where the match is weak. A clone size is listed for some rows: how often the clone was seen (once, few, many), or a class if it is expanded.

NA TRBJ2-3 NA TRBV9 TGTGCCAGCAGCGAGGAGCGGATTCTTAGCACAGATACGCAGTATTTT CASSEERILSTDTQYF
TRBD2 TRBJ2-1 few TRBV29-1 TGCAGCGTTGAAGGACTAGCGGAGACCTACAATGAGCAGTTCTTC CSVEGLAETYNEQFF
NA TRBJ2-2 few TRBV29-1 TGCAGCGTTGAAGATACGATCGGGGAGCTGTTTTTT CSVEDTIGELFF
NA TRBJ2-5 few TRBV14 TGTGCCAGCAGCCAATCTCGCGGAGTTCGGGAGACCCAGTACTTC CASSQSRGVRETQYF
TRBD2 TRBJ2-3 few TRBV12-3/TRBV12-4 TGTGCCAGCAGTTTTGGGCTGAGCGGGACCACAGATACGCAGTATTTT CASSFGLSGTTDTQYF
NA TRBJ2-7 few TRBV21-1 TGTGCCAGCAGCAAAAGAAGCCGCTACGAGCAGTACTTC CASSKRSRYEQYF
NA TRBJ2-5 few TRBV5-1 TGCGCCAGCAGCCCCACCGGGACTCTCCAAGGGACCCAGTACTTC CASSPTGTLQGTQYF
NA TRBJ2-5 NA TRBV7-9 TGTGCCAGCAGCTCCTGGACGGGCGGTTCCTGGGAGACCCAGTACTTC CASSSWTGGSWETQYF
NA TRBJ2-3 NA TRBV19 TGTGCCACCCAAGAACAGGGTTACACAGATACGCAGTATTTT CATQEQGYTDTQYF
NA TRBJ1-5 few TRBV5-3 TGTGCCAGAAGAAGGACAGTCGATGGCAATCAGCCCCAGCATTTT CARRRTVDGNQPQHF
NA TRBJ2-3 many TRBV29-1 TGCAGCGTCAATCCCGGGAGTGCCACAGATACGCAGTATTTT CSVNPGSATDTQYF
NA TRBJ2-1 NA TRBV13 TGTGCCAGCAGCTACATGCGGCGGAATGAGCAGTTCTTC CASSYMRRNEQFF
TRBD2 TRBJ2-7 many TRBV6-2/TRBV6-3 TGTGCCAGCAGTTACAAGCGGGGGTCCTACGAGCAGTACTTC CASSYKRGSYEQYF
NA TRBJ2-3 NA TRBV10-3 TGTGCCATCAGTGAGTCAGACTCTCTCACAGATACGCAGTATTTT CAISESDSLTDTQYF
TRBD1 TRBJ1-5 few TRBV7-2 TGTGCCAGCAGCTTAGAGACAGGGCGCCAGCCCCAGCATTTT CASSLETGRQPQHF
TRBD2 TRBJ2-1 NA TRBV4-2 TGTGCCAGCAGCCCCAGGCTGCTAGCGGGGGCGTGGAATGAGCAGTTCTTC CASSPRLLAGAWNEQFF
NA TRBJ2-3 many TRBV5-1 TGCGCCAGCAGGAGCGGCGACAGAGGTGGGCAGTATTTT CASRSGDRGGQYF
TRBD2 TRBJ2-7 few TRBV28 TGTGCCACCCGGGCGGGAGGACAGAGCGAGCAGTACTTC CATRAGGQSEQYF
TRBD1 TRBJ2-5 NA TRBV20-1 TGCAGTGCTAGCGGACAGGGTGGTTGGGAGACCCAGTACTTC CSASGQGGWETQYF
TRBD1 TRBJ1-5 few TRBV24-1 TGTGCCACCAGTGATTTGCGGGACAGGGATGGACAGCCCCAGCATTTT CATSDLRDRDGQPQHF
TRBD2 TRBJ2-3 many TRBV3-1 TGTGCCAGCAGCCAAACTAGCGGGAGTACAGATACGCAGTATTTT CASSQTSGSTDTQYF
NA TRBJ2-7 many TRBV14 TGTGCCAGCAGCCAATTAAGTTACGAGCAGTACTTC CASSQLSYEQYF
TRBD2 TRBJ2-7 few TRBV20-1 TGCAGTGCTAGAAGTAGCGGGAGGCGCTCCTACGAGCAGTACTTC CSARSSGRRSYEQYF
TRBD2 TRBJ2-3 NA TRBV6-4 TGTGCCAGCAGTGACTCTCGCGGGAGTGTAGCAGATACGCAGTATTTT CASSDSRGSVADTQYF
NA TRBJ1-4 few TRBV5-1 TGCGCCAGCAGACTCCAGGGGCTGGAGACTAATGAAAAACTGTTTTTT CASRLQGLETNEKLFF
NA TRBJ2-2 NA TRBV6-2/TRBV6-3 TGTGCCAGCAAGCCCTCCGGGGACACCTATACCGGGGAGCTGTTTTTT CASKPSGDTYTGELFF
TRBD2 TRBJ2-1 NA TRBV28 TGTGCCAGCAGTTTCTCGGGACTAGCGGGCCCCAATGAGCAGTTCTTC CASSFSGLAGPNEQFF
TRBD2 TRBJ2-1 NA TRBV12-3/TRBV12-4 TGTGCCAGCTGGACGAGCGGGAGCTCCTACAATGAGCAGTTCTTC CASWTSGSSYNEQFF
TRBD2 TRBJ2-3 few TRBV18 TGTGCCAGCTCCCAACGACTAGCGGAGAGCACAGATACGCAGTATTTT CASSQRLAESTDTQYF
TRBD2 TRBJ2-3 few TRBV7-9 TGTGCCAGCAGCTCCAGAGCGGGGGAGACAGATACGCAGTATTTT CASSSRAGETDTQYF
NA TRBJ2-1 NA TRBV20-1 TGCAGTGCTAGAGATCAGGAGTTGGGTGAGCAGTTCTTC CSARDQELGEQFF
TRBD1 TRBJ1-5 many TRBV5-6 TGTGCCAGCAGCCTGGACAGGGCGAGGCAGCCCCAGCATTTT CASSLDRARQPQHF
NA TRBJ2-3 many TRBV11-3 TGTGCCAGCAGCTACGGTGGCAAGGGTACGCAGTATTTT CASSYGGKGTQYF
TRBD1 TRBJ2-7 few TRBV27 TGTGCCAGCAGACGGACAGGGTTGGGCTACGAGCAGTACTTC CASRRTGLGYEQYF
NA TRBJ1-1 medium-sized TRBV12-3/TRBV12-4 TGTGCCAGCAGTCCCCTTTCAGTGAACACTGAAGCTTTCTTT CASSPLSVNTEAFF
NA TRBJ2-7 NA TRBV5-1 TGCGCCAGCAGCTGGGGCACTCTGGGCTACGAGCAGTACTTC CASSWGTLGYEQYF
TRBD1 TRBJ2-3 NA TRBV4-3 TGCGCCAGCAGCCAAGAACCTACAGGGGGAGCAGATACGCAGTATTTT CASSQEPTGGADTQYF
NA TRBJ1-1 NA TRBV27 TGTGCCAGCAGTTTATCCGGTAGCTCTGAAGCTTTCTTT CASSLSGSSEAFF
NA TRBJ2-7 NA TRBV7-2 TGTGCCAGCAGCTCGATGAGGTGGTACGAGCAGTACTTC CASSSMRWYEQYF
NA TRBJ2-4 NA TRBV7-9 TGTGCCAGCAGCCCGGGACTCGGGAACATTCAGTACTTC CASSPGLGNIQYF
TRBD2 TRBJ2-7 few TRBV7-2 TGTGCCAGCAGCTTAAGCTCCACTAGCGGTGCCTACGAGCAGTACTTC CASSLSSTSGAYEQYF
TRBD1 TRBJ2-7 few TRBV20-1 TGCAGTGCTCCCGGGACAGGGGGATACGAGCAGTACTTC CSAPGTGGYEQYF
NA TRBJ2-3 NA TRBV29-1 TGCAGCGTTGATGCTGGCCCAGATACGCAGTATTTT CSVDAGPDTQYF
NA TRBJ2-1 many TRBV21-1 TGTGCCAGCAGCGCGACAGGGCGAAAAAACAATGAGCAGTTCTTC CASSATGRKNNEQFF
NA TRBJ2-1 few TRBV4-3 TGCGCCAGCAGCCAAGATGTGGCCACCGGCACAATAGATGAGCAGTTCTTC CASSQDVATGTIDEQFF
NA TRBJ1-5 few TRBV15 TGTGCCACCAGCAGAGAACGGGTCATCAATCAGCCCCAGCATTTT CATSRERVINQPQHF
NA TRBJ2-7 few TRBV29-1 TGCAGCGTTGGTCTGGGGAGTTCGCACTACGAGCAGTACTTC CSVGLGSSHYEQYF